Listed below are T cell receptor beta chains from one sample, sequenced in a study of beta chain features in type 1 diabetes. The data were produced by immunoSEQ multiplex PCR, yet TCRdb's version contains in-frame clones alone and is incomplete. The table shows fewer than 25,000 clones, with about 69% occurring only once. The sequenced sample consisted of Tregs from blood. Receptor source: a man aged 18 to 29 with type 1 diabetes. Both conserved end residues are part of each CDR3. A D gene is named only where the DNA matches it firmly. Clone size is stated in some rows and not others, as once, few, many or a class when expanded.

few	TRBV18	TRBJ2-7	.	CASSRASVSYEQYF	TGTGCCAGCTCACGGGCTAGCGTATCCTACGAGCAGTACTTC
.	TRBV20-1	TRBJ2-7	.	CSAGPIVEQYF	TGCAGTGCTGGCCCCATTGTGGAGCAGTACTTC
.	TRBV6-6	TRBJ1-2	TRBD1	CASSSDGQGRHGYTF	TGTGCCAGCAGTTCAGATGGACAGGGACGACATGGCTACACCTTC
.	TRBV28	TRBJ2-5	TRBD1	CASSQGAVGSQYF	TGTGCCAGCAGCCAGGGGGCCGTTGGGTCCCAGTACTTC
.	TRBV28	TRBJ1-2	.	CASSQGQGVYGYTF	TGTGCCAGCAGTCAGGGGCAGGGAGTCTATGGCTACACCTTC
.	TRBV5-1	TRBJ2-3	.	CASSLTGRTQYF	TGCGCCAGCAGCCTTACAGGGAGAACGCAGTATTTT
.	TRBV11-2	TRBJ1-2	.	CASSLEIGANYGYTF	TGTGCCAGCAGCTTGGAGATCGGAGCTAACTATGGCTACACCTTC
few	TRBV7-9	TRBJ1-5	.	CASSRIGGGQPQHF	TGTGCCAGCAGCCGGATTGGCGGAGGTCAGCCCCAGCATTTT
.	TRBV30	TRBJ2-7	.	CAWRRGYPNYEQYF	TGTGCCTGGCGTCGTGGGTACCCCAACTACGAGCAGTACTTC
.	TRBV4-1	TRBJ1-2	TRBD1	CASSQDRTGGFYGYTF	TGCGCCAGCAGCCAAGATCGGACAGGGGGCTTCTATGGCTACACCTTC
.	TRBV7-2	TRBJ2-4	.	CASRAPSRDIQYF	TGTGCCAGCAGAGCACCATCGAGGGACATTCAGTACTTC
few	TRBV6-5	TRBJ2-2	.	CASSPDTGELFF	TGTGCCAGCAGCCCCGACACCGGGGAGCTGTTTTTT
once	TRBV11-2	TRBJ1-1	.	CASMNRDSTEAFF	TGTGCCAGCATGAACAGGGATAGCACTGAAGCTTTCTTT
once	TRBV10-3	TRBJ2-3	.	CAISPGTSDTQYF	TGTGCCATCAGCCCGGGTACTAGTGATACGCAGTATTTT
few	TRBV6-1	TRBJ1-1	TRBD1	CASRDRVNTEAFF	TGTGCCAGCAGAGACAGGGTGAACACTGAAGCTTTCTTT
.	TRBV27	TRBJ2-1	TRBD2	CASSRGLAGGHYNEQFF	TGTGCCAGCAGTAGAGGACTAGCGGGGGGCCACTACAATGAGCAGTTCTTC
.	TRBV9	TRBJ2-1	.	CASSVSPAGGYEQFF	TGTGCCAGCAGCGTCTCCCCAGCCGGAGGTTATGAGCAGTTCTTC
.	TRBV7-2	TRBJ1-2	.	CASSLAGAGYTF	TGTGCCAGCAGCTTAGCGGGGGCTGGCTACACCTTC
.	TRBV5-1	TRBJ1-4	TRBD1	CASRRDSWVGNEKLFF	TGCGCCAGCCGAAGGGACAGCTGGGTCGGTAATGAAAAACTGTTTTTT
few	TRBV6-5	TRBJ2-2	.	CASSRGDRNTGELFF	TGTGCCAGCTCTAGGGGGGACAGAAACACCGGGGAGCTGTTTTTT
.	TRBV28	TRBJ2-7	TRBD2	CASSASGRGYEQYF	TGTGCCAGCAGTGCTAGCGGGAGGGGCTACGAGCAGTACTTC
.	TRBV30	TRBJ2-1	.	CAWSPSSREQFF	TGTGCCTGGAGCCCTAGTAGTAGGGAGCAGTTCTTC
medium-sized	TRBV28	TRBJ2-3	.	CASSSGGTDTQYF	TGTGCCAGCAGCTCAGGGGGCACAGATACGCAGTATTTT
.	TRBV5-4	TRBJ2-1	.	CASSFRSLGGYNEQFF	TGTGCCAGCAGCTTTAGAAGTTTGGGAGGTTACAATGAGCAGTTCTTC
.	TRBV7-2	TRBJ2-7	TRBD2	CASSVRLAGSYEQYF	TGTGCCAGCAGCGTTCGACTAGCGGGATCCTACGAGCAGTACTTC
.	TRBV29-1	TRBJ2-3	.	CSAAGRSTDTQYF	TGCAGCGCCGCGGGGCGGTCGACAGATACGCAGTATTTT
.	TRBV13	TRBJ2-7	.	CASSLGAWRERDEQYF	TGTGCCAGCAGCTTGGGGGCCTGGCGGGAGCGAGACGAGCAGTACTTC
.	TRBV6-5	TRBJ2-6	.	CASRAPGANVLTF	TGTGCCAGCAGAGCCCCTGGGGCCAACGTCCTGACTTTC
.	TRBV28	TRBJ1-6	TRBD1	CASSFPLQGGSPLHF	TGTGCCAGCAGTTTCCCCCTCCAGGGGGGTTCACCCCTCCACTTT